A selection of T cell receptor beta chains follows, all from one sample in a study of graft-versus-host responses after intestinal transplantation. TCRdb's table, derived via immunoSEQ multiplex PCR, lists solely in-frame clones and lacks some. The table lists 90,000 to 95,000 clones, just over 90% of them singletons. Their cognate antigens are unknown. The sequences come from unstimulated CD8+ T cells sorted from spleen or lymph node cells, collected before intestinal transplant. Every receptor here comes from a human donor who received an intestinal transplant. CDR3s include the opening cysteine and the closing phenylalanine or tryptophan. Fields, in order: J gene, CDR3 length, clone size, D gene, V gene, CDR3 protein, CDR3 DNA. D genes are given only for firm matches. The listing skips clone size in some rows; elsewhere it reads once, few, many or a size class.

TRBJ1-3,11,.,.,TRBV13,CASSPGNTIYF,TGTGCCAGCAGCCCCGGAAACACCATATATTTT
TRBJ1-1,13,.,.,TRBV19,CASSPALHHEAFF,TGTGCCAGTAGTCCGGCCTTACACCATGAAGCTTTCTTT
TRBJ2-5,18,.,.,TRBV13,CASSLVGTLGGVQETQYF,TGTGCCAGCAGCTTAGTAGGGACACTCGGAGGGGTCCAAGAGACCCAGTACTTC
TRBJ2-3,14,.,.,TRBV5-6,CASTGLGGTDTQYF,TGTGCCAGCACCGGATTGGGGGGCACAGATACGCAGTATTTT
TRBJ2-7,15,.,.,TRBV5-6,CASSLVTGEAYEQYF,TGTGCCAGCAGCTTGGTCACAGGGGAGGCGTACGAGCAGTACTTC
TRBJ1-1,17,few,TRBD1,TRBV7-9,CASSFRGQGAMNTEAFF,TGTGCCAGCAGCTTCAGAGGACAGGGTGCCATGAACACTGAAGCTTTCTTT
TRBJ1-5,15,.,.,TRBV6-1,CASSDLRRGNQPQHF,TGTGCCAGCAGTGATCTTCGCAGGGGTAATCAGCCCCAGCATTTT
TRBJ2-7,17,.,TRBD1,TRBV13,CASSSTAGTGGPYEQYF,TGTGCCAGCAGCTCGACAGCCGGGACAGGGGGCCCCTACGAGCAGTACTTC
TRBJ2-7,18,.,TRBD2,TRBV13,CASSQGTSGSPHYYEQYF,TGTGCCAGCAGCCAAGGGACTAGCGGGAGCCCCCACTACTACGAGCAGTACTTC
TRBJ2-7,14,.,TRBD2,TRBV27,CASSFSGNSYEQYF,TGTGCCAGCAGTTTCAGCGGGAACTCCTACGAGCAGTACTTC
TRBJ2-1,13,.,.,TRBV27,CASSLFLANEQFF,TGTGCCAGCAGTTTATTTCTTGCCAATGAGCAGTTCTTC
TRBJ1-1,13,.,.,TRBV29-1,CSVESGVDTEAFF,TGCAGCGTTGAATCAGGGGTGGACACTGAAGCTTTCTTT
TRBJ2-5,15,.,TRBD2,TRBV6-5,CASSYFGGATETQYF,TGTGCCAGCAGTTACTTCGGGGGGGCGACTGAGACCCAGTACTTC
TRBJ1-1,13,.,.,TRBV30,CASLDKMNTEAFF,TGTGCTTCTCTGGACAAGATGAACACTGAAGCTTTCTTT
TRBJ1-5,17,.,.,TRBV27,CASSPWWQGLGNQPQHF,TGTGCCAGCAGTCCGTGGTGGCAGGGCTTGGGCAATCAGCCCCAGCATTTT
TRBJ2-3,15,.,.,TRBV28,CASSSLGGQSNTQYF,TGTGCCAGCAGTTCCCTCGGGGGACAATCGAATACGCAGTATTTT
TRBJ1-5,14,.,.,TRBV6-5,CASRSLTPGQPQHF,TGTGCCAGCAGATCCCTTACACCCGGACAGCCCCAGCATTTT
TRBJ2-3,13,.,.,TRBV29-1,CSVDRGGPDTQYF,TGCAGCGTTGACCGCGGGGGCCCAGATACGCAGTATTTT
TRBJ2-6,14,.,.,TRBV5-4,CASSFFLRANVLTF,TGTGCCAGCAGCTTTTTCCTCCGGGCCAACGTCCTGACTTTC
TRBJ2-7,14,.,TRBD2,TRBV2,CASLTSGSSYEQYF,TGTGCCAGCCTGACTAGCGGGAGCTCCTACGAGCAGTACTTC
TRBJ2-7,16,.,TRBD2,TRBV7-9,CASSLVSSGPSYEQYF,TGTGCCAGCAGCTTAGTGTCTAGCGGGCCCTCCTACGAGCAGTACTTC
TRBJ2-1,19,.,.,TRBV21-1,CASSKSRTSGSWGHTEQFF,TGTGCCAGCAGCAAGTCCCGGACTAGCGGGAGTTGGGGACACACTGAGCAGTTCTTC
TRBJ1-2,14,.,.,TRBV7-9,CASSPVGGLYGYTF,TGTGCCAGCAGCCCAGTGGGGGGCCTCTATGGCTACACCTTC
TRBJ2-4,12,once,.,TRBV6-6,CASSPPGGIQYF,TGTGCCAGCAGTCCCCCTGGTGGCATTCAGTACTTC
TRBJ1-1,15,.,TRBD1,TRBV28,CASRPTGGRSTEAFF,TGTGCCAGCAGACCTACAGGGGGCAGGAGCACTGAAGCTTTCTTT
TRBJ2-1,14,.,.,TRBV11-1,CASSLAGGPDEQFF,TGTGCCAGCAGCTTAGCGGGGGGGCCCGATGAGCAGTTCTTC
TRBJ2-1,15,.,.,TRBV6-5,CASSTQGSSYNEQFF,TGTGCCAGCAGCACTCAGGGGAGCTCCTACAATGAGCAGTTCTTC
TRBJ1-1,17,.,.,TRBV9,CASSSHGVLSDVTEAFF,TGTGCCAGCAGCTCTCATGGGGTCCTTTCGGACGTCACTGAAGCTTTCTTT
TRBJ2-7,14,.,.,TRBV7-6,CASSLARGYYEQYF,TGTGCCAGCAGCTTAGCAAGGGGGTACTACGAGCAGTACTTC
TRBJ2-1,15,.,TRBD2,TRBV5-4,CASSSLAGTYNEQFF,TGTGCCAGCAGCTCGCTAGCGGGAACCTACAATGAGCAGTTCTTC
TRBJ2-5,14,.,.,TRBV11-2,CASSHGYQQETQYF,TGTGCCAGCAGTCATGGGTATCAGCAAGAGACCCAGTACTTC
TRBJ2-2,16,once,.,TRBV5-1,CASSLARGEAAGELFF,TGCGCCAGCAGCTTGGCCCGCGGGGAGGCGGCCGGGGAGCTGTTTTTT